Listed below are T cell receptor beta chains from one sample, sequenced in a study of T cell responses to AZD1222 COVID-19 vaccine. Generated by immunoSEQ multiplex PCR, the TCRdb table keeps only in-frame clones and is missing some. There are around 140,000 clones in the sample; 93% occur only once, and around 5% lies in the top ten. The sample in question was peripheral blood, obtained on day 0 of AZD1222 vaccination. These receptors were taken from an adult in good health. Each CDR3 is given with its conserved first and last residue. Fields, in order: CDR3 protein, V gene, D gene, J gene. The D gene is left open where the match is weak.

CASSDQDGPGETQYF | TRBV10-1 | NA | TRBJ2-5
CASSYSATAGPYEQYF | TRBV6-5 | NA | TRBJ2-7
CATSDSSQGGVDEQYF | TRBV24-1 | NA | TRBJ2-7
CASSPITGGPSSYEQYF | TRBV11-2 | TRBD1 | TRBJ2-7
CASSEQFGWEAFF | TRBV6-1 | NA | TRBJ1-1
CASSRDYSSYEQYF | TRBV28 | TRBD2 | TRBJ2-7
CASSQDLPPSYEQYF | TRBV4-2 | NA | TRBJ2-7
CASSDWTSGRGNIEQFF | TRBV19 | TRBD2 | TRBJ2-1
CASSPTPGETDTQYF | TRBV27 | NA | TRBJ2-3
CASSLGTGVTDTQYF | TRBV7-2 | TRBD1 | TRBJ2-3
CSANRGGTQYF | TRBV20-1 | NA | TRBJ2-5
CASSLEPNNGFQPQHF | TRBV5-1 | NA | TRBJ1-5
CASSEGPPGLAGEGQFF | TRBV2 | TRBD2 | TRBJ2-1
CASSQDHTQYF | TRBV4-1 | NA | TRBJ2-3
CASSSRDTYGYTF | TRBV19 | NA | TRBJ1-2
CASSSTKLTGVGETQYF | TRBV27 | TRBD1 | TRBJ2-5
CASSQGLAGVPYEQYF | TRBV4-3 | TRBD2 | TRBJ2-7
CASSSRDSKQQFF | TRBV11-1 | NA | TRBJ2-1
CASSQEMTGSYEQYF | TRBV7-8 | NA | TRBJ2-7
CASSEYSGYTEAFF | TRBV25-1 | NA | TRBJ1-1
CASSLGRRGITQYF | TRBV28 | NA | TRBJ2-3
CASSLPGSGYEQYF | TRBV28 | NA | TRBJ2-7
CASSDQFPANYGYTF | TRBV6-1 | NA | TRBJ1-2
CASGQGATLYEQYF | TRBV6-5 | TRBD1 | TRBJ2-7
CASSQGRATNEKLFF | TRBV18 | NA | TRBJ1-4
CASTETHLEQFF | TRBV5-1 | NA | TRBJ2-1
CASSQGLGGYTF | TRBV5-1 | NA | TRBJ1-2
CASSLQGGDSPLHF | TRBV7-8 | TRBD1 | TRBJ1-6
CSVADVYSGNTIYF | TRBV29-1 | NA | TRBJ1-3
CASSRPWDTQYF | TRBV7-9 | NA | TRBJ2-3
CASTPIGAETYEQYF | TRBV27 | NA | TRBJ2-7
CASSAYRDRDNSPLHF | TRBV7-2 | TRBD1 | TRBJ1-6
CASTRYNEQFF | TRBV6-5 | NA | TRBJ2-1
CASSQAPRNEQFF | TRBV4-1 | NA | TRBJ2-1
CASSIDPRGSAFF | TRBV19 | NA | TRBJ1-1
CASSLSLVNTEAFF | TRBV5-1 | NA | TRBJ1-1
CASSTGLGSGNTIYF | TRBV28 | NA | TRBJ1-3
CASSPNSPSSGNTIYF | TRBV5-1 | NA | TRBJ1-3
CASKLREGSTDTQYF | TRBV21-1 | NA | TRBJ2-3
CSVTYLTSGASEQFF | TRBV29-1 | TRBD2 | TRBJ2-1
CASSLSSYNEQFF | TRBV6-5 | NA | TRBJ2-1
CASSLTASVGYGYTF | TRBV27 | NA | TRBJ1-2
CASSEAGGSGVYTF | TRBV2 | NA | TRBJ1-2
CASSQTGTPIEQYF | TRBV5-1 | NA | TRBJ2-7
CASSFPGGTEAFF | TRBV5-1 | NA | TRBJ1-1
CASSAWDSRRDEQFF | TRBV9 | NA | TRBJ2-1
CASSLSGTSGYTF | TRBV27 | NA | TRBJ1-2
CASSFWTSDEQYF | TRBV12-3/TRBV12-4 | TRBD2 | TRBJ2-7
CASSSYDTDTQYF | TRBV7-2 | NA | TRBJ2-3
CASSLGLAGGYQETQYF | TRBV5-5 | TRBD2 | TRBJ2-5